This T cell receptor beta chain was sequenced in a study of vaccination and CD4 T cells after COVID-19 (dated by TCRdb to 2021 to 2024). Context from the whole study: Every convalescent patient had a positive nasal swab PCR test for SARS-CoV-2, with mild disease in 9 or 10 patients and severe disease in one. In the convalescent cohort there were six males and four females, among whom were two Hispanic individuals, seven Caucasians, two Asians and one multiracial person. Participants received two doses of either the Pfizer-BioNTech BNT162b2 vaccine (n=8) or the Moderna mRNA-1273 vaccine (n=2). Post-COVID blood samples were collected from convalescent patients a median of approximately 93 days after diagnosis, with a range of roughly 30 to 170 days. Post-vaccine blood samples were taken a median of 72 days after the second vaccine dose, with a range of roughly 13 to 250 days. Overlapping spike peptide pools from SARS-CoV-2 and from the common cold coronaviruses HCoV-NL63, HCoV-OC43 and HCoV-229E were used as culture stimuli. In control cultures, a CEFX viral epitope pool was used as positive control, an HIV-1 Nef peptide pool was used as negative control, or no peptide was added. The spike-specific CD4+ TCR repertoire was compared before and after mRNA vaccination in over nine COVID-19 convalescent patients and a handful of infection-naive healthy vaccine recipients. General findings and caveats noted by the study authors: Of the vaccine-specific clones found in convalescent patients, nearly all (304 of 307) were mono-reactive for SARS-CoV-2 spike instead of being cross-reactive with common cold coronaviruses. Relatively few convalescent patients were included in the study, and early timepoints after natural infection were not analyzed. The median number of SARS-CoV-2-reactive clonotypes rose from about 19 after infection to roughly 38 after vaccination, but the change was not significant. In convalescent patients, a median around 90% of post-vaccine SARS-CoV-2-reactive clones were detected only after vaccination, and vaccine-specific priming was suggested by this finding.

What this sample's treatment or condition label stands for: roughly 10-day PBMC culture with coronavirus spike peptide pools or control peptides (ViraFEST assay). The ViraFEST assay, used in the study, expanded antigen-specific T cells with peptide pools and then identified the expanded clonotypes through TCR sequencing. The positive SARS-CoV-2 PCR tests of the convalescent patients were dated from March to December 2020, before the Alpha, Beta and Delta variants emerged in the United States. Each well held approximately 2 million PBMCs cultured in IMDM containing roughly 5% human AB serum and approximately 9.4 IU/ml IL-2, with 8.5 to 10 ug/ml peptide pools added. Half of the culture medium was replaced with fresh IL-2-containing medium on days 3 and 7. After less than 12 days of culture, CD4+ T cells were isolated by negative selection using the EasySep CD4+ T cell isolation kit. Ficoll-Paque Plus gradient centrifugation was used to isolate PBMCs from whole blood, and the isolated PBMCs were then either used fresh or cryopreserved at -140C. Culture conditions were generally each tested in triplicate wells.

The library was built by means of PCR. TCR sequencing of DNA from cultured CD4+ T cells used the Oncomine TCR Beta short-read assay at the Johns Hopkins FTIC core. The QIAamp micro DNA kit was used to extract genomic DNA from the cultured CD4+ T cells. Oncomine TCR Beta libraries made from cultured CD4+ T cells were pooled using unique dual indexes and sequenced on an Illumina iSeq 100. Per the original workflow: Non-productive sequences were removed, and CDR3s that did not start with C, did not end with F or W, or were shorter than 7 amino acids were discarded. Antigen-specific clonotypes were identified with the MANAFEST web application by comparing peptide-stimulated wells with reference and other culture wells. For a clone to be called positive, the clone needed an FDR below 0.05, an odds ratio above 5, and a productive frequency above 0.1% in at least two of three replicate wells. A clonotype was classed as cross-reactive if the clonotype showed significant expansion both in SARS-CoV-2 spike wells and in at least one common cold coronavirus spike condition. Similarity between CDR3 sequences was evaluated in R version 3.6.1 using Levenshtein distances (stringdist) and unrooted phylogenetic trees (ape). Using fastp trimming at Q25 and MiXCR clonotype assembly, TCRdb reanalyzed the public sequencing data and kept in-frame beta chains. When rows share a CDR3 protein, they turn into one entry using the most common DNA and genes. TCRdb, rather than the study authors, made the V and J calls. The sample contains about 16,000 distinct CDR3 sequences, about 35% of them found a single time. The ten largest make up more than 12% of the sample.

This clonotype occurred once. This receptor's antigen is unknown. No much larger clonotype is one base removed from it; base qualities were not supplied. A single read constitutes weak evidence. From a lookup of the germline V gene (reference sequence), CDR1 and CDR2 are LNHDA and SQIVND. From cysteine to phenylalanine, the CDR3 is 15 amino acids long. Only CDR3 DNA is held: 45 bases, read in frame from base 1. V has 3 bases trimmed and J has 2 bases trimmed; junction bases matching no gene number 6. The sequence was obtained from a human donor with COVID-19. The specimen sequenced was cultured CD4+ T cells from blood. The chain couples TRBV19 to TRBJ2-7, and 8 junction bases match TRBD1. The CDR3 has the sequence CASSIGGTGAYEQYF. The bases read TGTGCCAGTAGTATTGGGGGGACAGGAGCCTACGAGCAGTACTTC.